The 23 T cell receptor beta chains reported below all come from one sample, sequenced in a study of early T cells in non-severe SARS-CoV-2 infection. TCRdb used MiXCR to reprocess the 5' RACE reads, holding one entry per CDR3 protein. This sample yields under 85,000 distinct CDR3 sequences, of which roughly 9.5% are seen a single time; 5.9% belongs to the top ten. The sample consisted of whole blood. These receptors were obtained from an adult who was a healthcare worker with PCR-confirmed SARS-CoV-2 infection or an uninfected control (not recorded which).

In its sample, this clonotype was seen many times. The gene calls are TRBV10-1 and TRBJ2-7; 9 nucleotides line up with TRBD2. The CDR3 is 15 amino acids. Germline values: CDR1 WNHNN, CDR2 SYGVQD (reference sequence). Trimming cost V 0 bases and J 10 bases; bases outside gene matches: 10. Written as DNA, the CDR3 is TGCGCCAGCAGTGAGTCCCCCGGGACTAGCTCGGATCAGTACTTC. Protein: CASSESPGTSSDQYF.

This clonotype was seen ten or more times. J is TRBJ1-4 and V is TRBV6-1, with D uncertain. V lost 3 bases to trimming and J lost 3 bases, with 11 bases between them. The germline V gene has CDR1 MNHNS and CDR2 SASEGT. The CDR3 is made up of 15 amino acids. CDR3 bases: TGTGCCAGCAGTGATAACAGAGCGGCTAATGAAAAACTGTTTTTT. Its translation is CASSDNRAANEKLFF.

This chain joins TRBV24-1 and TRBJ2-7; 7 bases line up with TRBD2. The J segment lost 3 bases and the V segment lost 5 bases, leaving 6 bases of the junction unmatched. Germline-derived CDR1 and CDR2 are KGHDR and SFDVKD. The CDR3 contains 14 residues. CDR3 region: CATSAGGSYYEQYF. CDR3 DNA: TGTGCCACCAGTGCGGGCGGGAGTTACTACGAGCAGTACTTC.

This clonotype was seen a handful of times. The rearrangement links TRBV4-3 to TRBJ2-7; D not resolved. V was pared by 2 bases and J by 1 base, with 9 bases between. The CDR3 length is 14 residues. Germline loops: CDR1 LGHNA, CDR2 YSLEER. The CDR3 loop is CASSQYIASYEQYF. CDR3 DNA: TGCGCCAGCAGCCAATATATCGCGTCCTACGAGCAGTACTTC.

Concerning this clonotype: One base away lies a much larger clone, so this may be a sequencing read error. The chain is built from TRBV18 and TRBJ2-1, with TRBD2 matching over 13 bases. From germline, CDR1 is KGHSH and CDR2 LQKENI. The CDR3 is made up of 16 amino acids. The CDR3 nucleotides are TGTGCCAGCTCACTCTGGACTAGCGGGAGTGGCAATGAGCAGATCTTC. It yields the protein CASSLWTSGSGNEQIF.

This clonotype appeared many times. This chain connects TRBV4-2 to TRBJ2-5; 10 positions match TRBD2. CDR1 is LGHNA and CDR2 is YNFKEQ in the germline V gene. After removal of 1 base from V and 4 bases from J, the junction contained 6 bases not matched to a gene. The CDR3 is 16 amino acids. CDR3 sequence (DNA): TGTGCCAGCAGCCAAGTGAGCGGGAGGGCCGGAGAGACCCAGTACTTC. Translated: CASSQVSGRAGETQYF.

This clonotype has at least ten counts. The V and J genes are TRBV2 and TRBJ2-7; TRBD2 matches 8 bases. The CDR3 extends over 14 amino acids. V dropped 5 bases and J dropped 1; count of bases not matched to a gene: 4. From germline, CDR1 is SNHLY and CDR2 FYNNEI. The CDR3 sequence is CASSRERESYEQYF. The CDR3 region has the DNA TGTGCCAGCAGTCGAGAGCGGGAGTCCTACGAGCAGTACTTC.

The V call is TRBV29-1, the J call TRBJ2-1; unclear D gene. Trimming cost V 8 bases and J 5 bases, with 13 bases left between them. Germline V gene lookup returns CDR1 SQVTM and CDR2 ANQGSEA. The CDR3 is 12 amino acids. The CDR3 DNA reads TGCAGCTCCAGAGATAGCCACAATGAGCAGTTCTTC. Encoded protein: CSSRDSHNEQFF.

This clonotype turned up a few times. This chain joins TRBV12-3 or TRBV12-4 and TRBJ2-6; TRBD2 is a possible D gene (6 bases). V gave up 2 bases and J gave up 2 bases, with 10 bases separating them. The CDR3 contains 16 residues. As DNA, the CDR3 is TGTGCCAGCAGTTTAATGGGGGGTGCTGGGGCCAACGTCCTGACTTTC. Protein sequence: CASSLMGGAGANVLTF.

In its sample, this clonotype was seen many times. This chain uses TRBV11-2 with TRBJ2-1; weak D call: TRBD1 (7 bases). V was clipped by 3 bases and J by 0 bases, with 12 bases between them. Germline CDR1 and CDR2: SGHAT and FQNNGV. CDR3 length equals 16 residues. CDR3 sequence reads: CASSLRRDSSYNEQFF. Written as DNA, the CDR3 is TGTGCCAGCAGCTTGCGGCGGGACAGCTCCTACAATGAGCAGTTCTTC.

This clonotype was observed a handful of times. The chain combines TRBV20-1 with TRBJ2-7; 7 nucleotides agree with TRBD1. The CDR3 is 17 amino acids. Per germline, CDR1 DFQATT and CDR2 SNEGSKA (reference sequence). The CDR3 region has the DNA TGCAGAGCAGTTGACAGGGCCAACTCCAGGCGAGGCTACGAGCAGTACTTC. This translates into CRAVDRANSRRGYEQYF.

The sample holds a few counts of this clonotype. The chain has TRBV6-6 and TRBJ2-3; TRBD2 is a possible D gene (7 bases). Germline loops: CDR1 MNHNY, CDR2 SVGAGI (reference sequence). The CDR3 spans 16 residues. The V end lost 0 bases, the J end lost 3 bases, and 13 bases lay between the germline ends. The CDR3 sequence: CASSYSRGGGTDTQYF. Here the CDR3 DNA reads TGTGCCAGCAGTTACTCCAGGGGAGGGGGGACAGATACGCAGTATTTT.

This clonotype was counted a few times. V is TRBV27 and J is TRBJ2-3, with unresolved D. This CDR3 region has 14 residues. V lost 0 bases and J 4 bases, leaving 8 bases between the germline ends. Germline CDR1 reads MNHEY; CDR2 reads SMNVEV (reference sequence). This chain's CDR3 is CASSLSTASDTQYF. The CDR3 nucleotides read TGTGCCAGCAGTTTATCTACGGCTTCAGATACGCAGTATTTT.

This clonotype was seen at least ten times. The CDR3 sequence: CATRGEREGLVLTF. CDR3 sequence (DNA): TGTGCTACCAGGGGGGAGCGGGAAGGGCTCGTCCTGACTTTC. The chain is built from TRBV6-6 and TRBJ2-6; D might be TRBD1 or TRBD2, each matching 7 bases. Germline V gene data show CDR1 as MNHNY and CDR2 as SVGAGI (reference sequence). CDR3 length: 14 amino acids.

The table lists this clonotype with a few counts. This rearrangement joins TRBV5-1 to TRBJ2-3; possibly TRBD2 for D (6 bases). CDR3 length equals 15 residues. The V end lost 1 base, the J end lost 5 bases, and 14 bases lay between the germline ends. Germline V gene sequence: CDR1 SGHRS, CDR2 YFSETQ. The CDR3 is CASSLLAGRLDTQYF. CDR3 coding DNA: TGCGCCAGCAGCTTGCTGGCGGGGCGATTAGATACGCAGTATTTT.

This clonotype was detected many times. The chain links TRBV3-1 to TRBJ2-7, with D possibly being TRBD1 (5 bases). Between the trimmed V and J ends, which lost 0 bases and 1 base, there was a span of 10 bases. The CDR3 runs to 15 residues. Germline CDR1 and CDR2: LGHDT and YNNKEL (reference sequence). CDR3 protein: CASSQDQGYSYEQYF. Here the CDR3 DNA reads TGTGCCAGCAGCCAAGATCAGGGCTATTCCTACGAGCAGTACTTC.

Many counts were recorded for this clonotype. The chain links TRBV7-9 to TRBJ2-5; a weak D match, TRBD1 (6 bases). The CDR3 is made up of 15 amino acids. Germline values: CDR1 SEHNR, CDR2 FQNEAQ (reference sequence). Trimming cost V 0 bases and J 7 bases, with 15 bases left between them. CDR3 protein: CASSLATGTYRTQYF. The CDR3 nucleotides read TGTGCCAGCAGCTTAGCTACCGGGACATATAGGACCCAGTACTTC. The complete variable domain, with remaining parts taken from reference TRBV7-9 and TRBJ2-5, reads DTGVSQNPRHKITKRGQNVTFRCDPISEHNRLYWYRQTLGQGPEFLTYFQNEAQLEKSRLLSDRFSAERPKGSFSTLEIQRTEQGDSAMYLCASSLATGTYRTQYFGPGTRLLVL.

There are many counts of this clonotype. The chain combines TRBV7-2 with TRBJ2-5; D remains ambiguous. Germline CDR1 is SGHTA and CDR2 is FQGNSA. V lost 5 bases and J lost 5, with 12 bases in between. The CDR3 is 13 amino acids. The CDR3 spells CASSQNTRETQYF. Written as DNA, the CDR3 is TGTGCCAGCAGCCAGAATACGCGGGAGACCCAGTACTTC.

Only a few counts were recorded for this clonotype. The chain combines TRBV3-1 with TRBJ2-7, with 11 bases matching TRBD2. V was clipped by 4 bases and J by 5 bases; unmatched bases: 10. The CDR3 runs to 16 residues. CDR1 is LGHDT, CDR2 YNNKEL, per germline (reference sequence). CDR3 DNA: TGTGCCAGCAGCCCCCTTAGCGGGGGGGCGCCGGACGAGCAGTACTTC. This gives the protein CASSPLSGGAPDEQYF.

This chain connects TRBV30 to TRBJ1-1; possibly TRBD1 for D (5 bases). Trimming pared 3 bases from V and 2 bases from J, leaving 16 bases between. In germline, CDR1 is GTSNPN, CDR2 SVGIG (reference sequence). This CDR3 has 15 amino acids. DNA of the CDR3: TGTGCCTGGAGGCCCCCGGGACGGATAAACACTGAAGCTTTCTTT. Protein: CAWRPPGRINTEAFF.

This clonotype was counted ten times or more. Possible read error: a much larger clone is one base away. This chain uses TRBV7-3 with TRBJ1-1; D not resolved. This CDR3 has 13 residues. Trimming pared 2 bases from V and 0 bases from J, leaving 4 bases between. CDR1 is SGHTA and CDR2 is FQGTGA in the germline V gene. The DNA of the CDR3 is TGTGCCAGCAGCTTAGAAATGAACACTGAAGCTTTCTTT. Translated, it gives CASSLEMNTEAFF.

The V gene is TRBV9, the J gene TRBJ1-2, with D possibly being TRBD1 (5 bases). CDR3 length: 13 amino acids. Trimming took off 4 bases at V and 4 bases at J, with 11 bases between the two ends. Germline assignment: CDR1 SGDLS and CDR2 YYNGEE. CDR3: CASSPGTGYGYTF. As DNA, the CDR3 is TGTGCCAGCAGCCCCGGCACAGGCTATGGCTACACCTTC.

Many counts were recorded for this clonotype. The chain couples TRBV29-1 to TRBJ1-2; the D gene is possibly TRBD1 (6 bases). The CDR3 runs to 13 residues. V shed 7 bases and J shed 2 bases, with 14 bases lying between them. Germline V lookup: CDR1 SQVTM, CDR2 ANQGSEA. CDR3 bases: TGCAGCGCTCGGCAGGGGACGAACTATGGCTACACCTTC. It translates to CSARQGTNYGYTF.